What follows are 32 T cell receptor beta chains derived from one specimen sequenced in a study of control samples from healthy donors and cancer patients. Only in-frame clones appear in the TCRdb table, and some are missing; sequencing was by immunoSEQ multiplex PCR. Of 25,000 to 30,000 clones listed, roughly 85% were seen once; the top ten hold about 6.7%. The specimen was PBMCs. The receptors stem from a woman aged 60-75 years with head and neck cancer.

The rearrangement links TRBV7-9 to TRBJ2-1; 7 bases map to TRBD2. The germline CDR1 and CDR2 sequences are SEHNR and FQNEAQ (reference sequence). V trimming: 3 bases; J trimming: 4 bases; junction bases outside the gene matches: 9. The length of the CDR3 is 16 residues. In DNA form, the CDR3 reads TGTGCCAGCAGCTTCCGTGTTAGCGGGTATTACAATGAGCAGTTCTTC. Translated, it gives CASSFRVSGYYNEQFF. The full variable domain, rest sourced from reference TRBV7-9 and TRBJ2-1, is DTGVSQNPRHKITKRGQNVTFRCDPISEHNRLYWYRQTLGQGPEFLTYFQNEAQLEKSRLLSDRFSAERPKGSFSTLEIQRTEQGDSAMYLCASSFRVSGYYNEQFFGPGTRLTVL.

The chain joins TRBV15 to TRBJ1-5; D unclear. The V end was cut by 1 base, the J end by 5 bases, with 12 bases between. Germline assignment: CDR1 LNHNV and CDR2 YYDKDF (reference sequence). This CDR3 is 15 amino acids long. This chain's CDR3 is CATSRVLGMDQPQHF. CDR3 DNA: TGTGCCACCAGCAGAGTATTAGGGATGGATCAGCCCCAGCATTTT.

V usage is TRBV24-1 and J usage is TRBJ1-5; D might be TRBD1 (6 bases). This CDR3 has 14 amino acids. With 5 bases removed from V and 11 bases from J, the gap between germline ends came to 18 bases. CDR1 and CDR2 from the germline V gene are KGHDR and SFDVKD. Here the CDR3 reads CATSVNRDPSAQHF. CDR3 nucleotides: TGTGCCACCAGTGTGAACAGGGACCCCTCCGCCCAGCATTTT.

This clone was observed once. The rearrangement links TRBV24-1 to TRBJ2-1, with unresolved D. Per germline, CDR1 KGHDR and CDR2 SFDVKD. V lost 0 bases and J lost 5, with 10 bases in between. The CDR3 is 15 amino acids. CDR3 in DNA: TGTGCCACCAGTGATTTGCTGAGCAATAACAATGAGCAGTTCTTC. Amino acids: CATSDLLSNNNEQFF.

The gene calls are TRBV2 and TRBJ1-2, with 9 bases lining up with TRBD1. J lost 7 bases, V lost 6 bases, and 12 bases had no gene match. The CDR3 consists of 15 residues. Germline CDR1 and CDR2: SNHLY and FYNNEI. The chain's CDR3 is CASSEDRGRMSGYTF. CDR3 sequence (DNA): TGTGCCAGCAGCGAGGACAGGGGCAGGATGTCTGGCTACACCTTC.

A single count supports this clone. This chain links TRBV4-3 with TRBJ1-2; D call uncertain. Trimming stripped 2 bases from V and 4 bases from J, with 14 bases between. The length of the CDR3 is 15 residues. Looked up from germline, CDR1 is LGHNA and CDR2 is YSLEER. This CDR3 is CASSQQWEDGYGYTF. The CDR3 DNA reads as TGCGCCAGCAGCCAACAGTGGGAAGACGGCTATGGCTACACCTTC.

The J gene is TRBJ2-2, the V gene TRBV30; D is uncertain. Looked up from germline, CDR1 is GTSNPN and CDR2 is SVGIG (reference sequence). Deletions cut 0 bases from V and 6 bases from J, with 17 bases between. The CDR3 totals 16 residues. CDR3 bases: TGTGCCTGGAGTGTAACTCAATTGTTAATCCCCGGGGAGCTGTTTTTT. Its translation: CAWSVTQLLIPGELFF.

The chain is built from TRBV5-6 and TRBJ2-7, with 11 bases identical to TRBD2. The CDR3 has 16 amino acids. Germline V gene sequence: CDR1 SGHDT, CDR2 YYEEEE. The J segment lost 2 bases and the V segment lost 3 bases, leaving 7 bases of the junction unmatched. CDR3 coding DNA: TGTGCCAGCAGCTGGGGACTAGCGGCCTCAACCTACGAGCAGTACTTC. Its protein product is CASSWGLAASTYEQYF.

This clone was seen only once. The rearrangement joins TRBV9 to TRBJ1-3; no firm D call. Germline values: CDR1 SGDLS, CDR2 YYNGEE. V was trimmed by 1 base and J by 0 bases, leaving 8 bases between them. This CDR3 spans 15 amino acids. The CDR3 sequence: CASSVFSGSGNTIYF. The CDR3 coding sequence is TGTGCCAGCAGCGTATTTTCCGGCTCTGGAAACACCATATATTTT.

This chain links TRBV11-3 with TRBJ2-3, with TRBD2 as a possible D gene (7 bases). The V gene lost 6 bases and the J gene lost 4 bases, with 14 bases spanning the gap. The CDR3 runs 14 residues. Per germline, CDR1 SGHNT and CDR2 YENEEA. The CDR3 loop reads CASRGWGGPDTQYF. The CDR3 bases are TGTGCCAGCAGGGGTTGGGGGGGCCCAGATACGCAGTATTTT. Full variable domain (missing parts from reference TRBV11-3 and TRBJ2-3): EAGVVQSPRYKIIEKKQPVAFWCNPISGHNTLYWYLQNLGQGPELLIRYENEEAVDDSQLPKDRFSAERLKGVDSTLKIQPAELGDSAVYLCASRGWGGPDTQYFGPGTRLTVL.

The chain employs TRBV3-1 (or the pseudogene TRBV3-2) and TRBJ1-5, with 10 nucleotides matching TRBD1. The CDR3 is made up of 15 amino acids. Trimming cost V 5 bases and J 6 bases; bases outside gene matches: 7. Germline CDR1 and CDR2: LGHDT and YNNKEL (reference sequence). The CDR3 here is CASSSGQGVGQPQHF. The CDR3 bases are TGTGCCAGCAGCTCCGGACAGGGGGTTGGTCAGCCCCAGCATTTT.

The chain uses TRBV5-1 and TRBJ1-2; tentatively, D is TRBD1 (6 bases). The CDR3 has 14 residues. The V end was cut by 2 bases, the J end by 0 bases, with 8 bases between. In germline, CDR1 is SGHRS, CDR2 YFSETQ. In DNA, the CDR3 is TGCGCCAGCAGCTTAACAGGGACTAACTATGGCTACACCTTC. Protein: CASSLTGTNYGYTF.

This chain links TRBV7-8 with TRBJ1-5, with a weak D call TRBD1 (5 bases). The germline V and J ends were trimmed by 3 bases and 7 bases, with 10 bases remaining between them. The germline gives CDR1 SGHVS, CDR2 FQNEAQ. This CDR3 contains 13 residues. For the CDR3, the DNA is TGTGCCAGCAGCTTCGCAGGACACCAGCCCCAGCATTTT. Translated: CASSFAGHQPQHF.

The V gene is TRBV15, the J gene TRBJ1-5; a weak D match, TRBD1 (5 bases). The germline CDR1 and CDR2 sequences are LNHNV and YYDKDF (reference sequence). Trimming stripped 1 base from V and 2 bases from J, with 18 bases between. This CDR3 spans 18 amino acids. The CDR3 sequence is CATSRVGVTPTGNQPQHF. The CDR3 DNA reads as TGTGCCACCAGCAGAGTGGGGGTGACCCCGACGGGCAATCAGCCCCAGCATTTT.

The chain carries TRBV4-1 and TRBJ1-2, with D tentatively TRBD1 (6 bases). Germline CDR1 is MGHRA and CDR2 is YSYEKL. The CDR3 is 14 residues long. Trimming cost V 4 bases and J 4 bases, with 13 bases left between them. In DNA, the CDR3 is TGCGCCAGCAGCCGTGTGGACAGATCCTATGGCTACACCTTC. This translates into CASSRVDRSYGYTF.

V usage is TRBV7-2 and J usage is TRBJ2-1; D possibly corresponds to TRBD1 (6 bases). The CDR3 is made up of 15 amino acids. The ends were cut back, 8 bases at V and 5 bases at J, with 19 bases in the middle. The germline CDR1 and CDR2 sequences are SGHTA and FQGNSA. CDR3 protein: CASLHGATGNNEQFF. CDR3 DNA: TGTGCCAGCCTACACGGAGCCACAGGGAACAATGAGCAGTTCTTC.

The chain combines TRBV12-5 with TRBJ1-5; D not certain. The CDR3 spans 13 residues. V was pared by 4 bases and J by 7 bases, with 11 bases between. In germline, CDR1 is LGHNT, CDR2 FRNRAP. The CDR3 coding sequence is TGTGCTAGTGGTTACGGTGAAGGACAGCCCCAGCATTTT. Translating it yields CASGYGEGQPQHF.

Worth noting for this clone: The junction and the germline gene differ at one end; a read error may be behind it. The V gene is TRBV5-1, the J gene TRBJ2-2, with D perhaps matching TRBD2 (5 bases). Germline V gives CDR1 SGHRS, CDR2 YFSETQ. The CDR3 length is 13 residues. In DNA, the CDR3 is TGCGCCAGCAGCTTGGTCCCACCCGGGAAGCTGTTTTTT. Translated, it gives CASSLVPPGKLFF. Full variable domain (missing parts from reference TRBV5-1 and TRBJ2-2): KAGVTQTPRYLIKTRGQQVTLSCSPISGHRSVSWYQQTPGQGLQFLFEYFSETQRNKGNFPGRFSGRQFSNSRSEMNVSTLELGDSALYLCASSLVPPGKLFFGEGSRLTVL.

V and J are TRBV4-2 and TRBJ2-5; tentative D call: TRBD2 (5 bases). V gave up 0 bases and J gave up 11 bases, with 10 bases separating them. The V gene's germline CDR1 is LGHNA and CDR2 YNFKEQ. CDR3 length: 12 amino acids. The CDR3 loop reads CASSQDQRTQYF. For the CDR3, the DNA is TGTGCCAGCAGCCAAGATCAGCGGACTCAGTACTTC.

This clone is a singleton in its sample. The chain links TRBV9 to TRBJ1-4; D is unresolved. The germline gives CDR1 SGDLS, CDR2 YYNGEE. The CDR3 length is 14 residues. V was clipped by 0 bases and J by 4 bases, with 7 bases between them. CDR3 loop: CASSVGGSNEKLFF. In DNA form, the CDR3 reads TGTGCCAGCAGCGTAGGAGGAAGTAATGAAAAACTGTTTTTT.

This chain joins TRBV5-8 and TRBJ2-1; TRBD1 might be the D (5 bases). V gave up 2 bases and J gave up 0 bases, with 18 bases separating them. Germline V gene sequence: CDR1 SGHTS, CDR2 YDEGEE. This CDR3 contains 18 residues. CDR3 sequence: CASSFPTDLMSSYNEQFF. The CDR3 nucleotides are TGTGCCAGCAGCTTTCCGACAGATCTTATGAGCTCCTACAATGAGCAGTTCTTC. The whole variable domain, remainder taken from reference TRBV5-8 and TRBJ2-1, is EAGVTQSPTHLIKTRGQQATLRCSPISGHTSVYWYQQALGLGLQFLLWYDEGEERNRGNFPPRFSGRQFPNYSSELNVNALELEDSALYLCASSFPTDLMSSYNEQFFGPGTRLTVL.

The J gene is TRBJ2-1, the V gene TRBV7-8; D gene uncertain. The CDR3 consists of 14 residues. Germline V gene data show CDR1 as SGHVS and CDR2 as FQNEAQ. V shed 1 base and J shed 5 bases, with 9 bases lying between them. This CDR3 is CASSLDSEDNEQFF. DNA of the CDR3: TGTGCCAGCAGCTTAGATTCCGAGGACAATGAGCAGTTCTTC.

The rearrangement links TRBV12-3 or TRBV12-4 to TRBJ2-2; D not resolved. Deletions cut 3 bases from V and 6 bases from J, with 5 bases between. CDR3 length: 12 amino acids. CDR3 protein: CASSFYAGELFF. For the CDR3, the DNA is TGTGCCAGCAGTTTTTATGCCGGGGAGCTGTTTTTT.

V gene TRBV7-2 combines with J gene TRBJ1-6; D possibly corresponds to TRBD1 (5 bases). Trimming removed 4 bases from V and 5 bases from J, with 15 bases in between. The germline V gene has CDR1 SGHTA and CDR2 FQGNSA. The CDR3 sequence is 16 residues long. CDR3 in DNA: TGTGCCAGCAGCTCAGGGAGAGCAGAAAATAATTCACCCCTCCACTTT. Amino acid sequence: CASSSGRAENNSPLHF.

The CDR3 nucleotides read TGTGCCAGCTCACCGGGCGGTGGTATAGGCGAAAAACTGTTTTTT. Protein: CASSPGGGIGEKLFF. This chain uses TRBV18 with TRBJ1-4, with D uncertain. In germline, CDR1 is KGHSH, CDR2 LQKENI. There are 15 residues in the CDR3. V lost 3 bases to trimming and J lost 8 bases, with 16 bases between them. The full variable domain, in which reference TRBV18 and TRBJ1-4 provide the parts outside the CDR3, is NAGVMQNPRHLVRRRGQEARLRCSPMKGHSHVYWYRQLPEEGLKFMVYLQKENIIDESGMPKERFSAEFPKEGPSILRIQQVVRGDSAAYFCASSPGGGIGEKLFFGSGTQLSVL.

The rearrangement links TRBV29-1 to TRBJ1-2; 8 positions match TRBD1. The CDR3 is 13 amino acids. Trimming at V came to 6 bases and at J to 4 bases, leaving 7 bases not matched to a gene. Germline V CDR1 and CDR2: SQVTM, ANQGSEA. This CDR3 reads CSVLDDRGYGYTF. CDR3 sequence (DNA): TGCAGCGTGTTGGATGACAGGGGCTATGGCTACACCTTC.

CDR3 DNA: TGTGCCAGCAGCCAAGATCGATCAGGGACAGGGCCAATGAACACTGAAGCTTTCTTT. It yields the protein CASSQDRSGTGPMNTEAFF. The V and J genes are TRBV3-1 (or the pseudogene TRBV3-2) and TRBJ1-1; 9 bases map to TRBD1. From germline, CDR1 is LGHDT and CDR2 YNNKEL (reference sequence). This CDR3 region has 19 residues. With 0 bases clipped from V and 0 bases from J, the junction kept 11 bases outside the gene matches.

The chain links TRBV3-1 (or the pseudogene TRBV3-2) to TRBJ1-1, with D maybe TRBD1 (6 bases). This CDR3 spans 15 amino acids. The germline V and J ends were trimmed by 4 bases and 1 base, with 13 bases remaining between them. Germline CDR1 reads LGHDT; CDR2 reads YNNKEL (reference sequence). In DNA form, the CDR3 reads TGTGCCAGCAGCCGGGGGGGGCGGACGAACACTGAAGCTTTCTTT. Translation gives CASSRGGRTNTEAFF.

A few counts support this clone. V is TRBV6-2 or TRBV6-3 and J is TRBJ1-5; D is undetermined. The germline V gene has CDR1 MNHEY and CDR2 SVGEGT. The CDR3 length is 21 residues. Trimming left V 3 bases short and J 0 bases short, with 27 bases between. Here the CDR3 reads CASSYFYEAWTVDFSNQPQHF. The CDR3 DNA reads TGTGCCAGCAGTTATTTTTATGAGGCGTGGACCGTTGACTTTAGCAATCAGCCCCAGCATTTT.

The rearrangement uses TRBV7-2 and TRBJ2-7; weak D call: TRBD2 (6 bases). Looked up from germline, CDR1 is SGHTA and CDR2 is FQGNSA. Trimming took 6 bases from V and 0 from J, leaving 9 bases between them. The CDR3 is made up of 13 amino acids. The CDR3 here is CASRGGVSYEQYF. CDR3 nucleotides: TGTGCCAGCAGGGGCGGGGTCTCCTACGAGCAGTACTTC.

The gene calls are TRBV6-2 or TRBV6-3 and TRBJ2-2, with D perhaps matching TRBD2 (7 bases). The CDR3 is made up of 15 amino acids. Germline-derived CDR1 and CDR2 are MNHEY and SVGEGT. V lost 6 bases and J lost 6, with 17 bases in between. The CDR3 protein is CASSTGGEGAGELFF. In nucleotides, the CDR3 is TGTGCCAGCAGCACGGGGGGAGAGGGGGCCGGGGAGCTGTTTTTT.

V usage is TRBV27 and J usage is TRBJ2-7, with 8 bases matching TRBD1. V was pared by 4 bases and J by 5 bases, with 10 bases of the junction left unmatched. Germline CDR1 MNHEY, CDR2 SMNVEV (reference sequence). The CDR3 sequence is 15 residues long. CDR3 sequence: CASSSRSTGVHEQYF. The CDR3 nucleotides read TGTGCCAGCAGTTCCCGATCGACAGGGGTCCACGAGCAGTACTTC.